This TCR beta chain was recovered during a study of blood T cells in healthy people across ages. The study, taken as a whole, reports: Per-million-T-cell TCR beta diversity fell roughly linearly with age.

The germline V gene encodes CDR1 SNHLY and CDR2 FYNNEI. The CDR3 loop spans 17 amino acids. Peripheral blood, about 10 milliliters per donor, was collected. Isolated PBMCs totaled at least 7 million in each sample. Sample-barcoded 5' priming and a J-beta primer mix drove a second PCR of 7 to 11 cycles. Using its own MiXCR run on the 5' RACE reads, TCRdb lists one record per CDR3 protein. The repertoire consists of approximately 600,000 distinct CDR3 sequences, with roughly 58% occurring once and the leading ten covering 35% to 40%. This clonotype was counted a few times. The antigen is not known. This sequence originates from a man aged 55 to 70 in good health. The chain links TRBV2 to TRBJ2-7, with 10 bases matching TRBD2. The assigned J gene may be wrong: the sequence end matches TRBJ2-5 better. The sequenced sample consisted of blood. CDR3 nucleotides: TGTGCCAGCAGTGAATCCGCGGGGCTAGCGGGGGCAGAGACCCAGTACTTC. It encodes CASSESAGLAGAETQYF.